This T cell receptor beta chain originates from a study of CD8+ T cells in alopecia areata. Turning to the study itself: Treatment comprised oral tofacitinib, 5 to 10 mg twice daily, in treated patients. The drug, tofacitinib, lasted 6 to 18 months, followed by 6 months off drug. Overall study results and limits: Patients shared TCRs less clearly than mice did, possibly for HLA-related reasons. Affected lesional scalp, above all in alopecia totalis/universalis, was more clonal than normal scalp.

RNA was extracted and reverse transcribed into cDNA as the sequencing template. Assay used: immunoSEQ multiplex PCR; TCRdb lists only in-frame clones, some missing. This table has approximately 100,000 clones, 35% to 50% appearing once. Concerning this clone: Its cognate antigen is unknown.

The source of this sequence is a human donor with alopecia areata. The sequenced sample consisted of CD4+ T cells sorted from blood.

The CDR3 region is CASSVGLGRDTQYF. The CDR3 DNA sequence: TGTGCCAGCAGCGTAGGACTAGGGCGCGATACGCAGTATTTT. The V and J genes are TRBV9 and TRBJ2-3; D is perhaps TRBD2 (6 bases). This CDR3 contains 14 residues. Germline CDR1 is SGDLS and CDR2 is YYNGEE. Trimming removed 0 bases from V and 6 bases from J, with 11 bases in between.